The 20 T cell receptor beta chains given below trace back to one sample, sequenced in a study of blood T cell repertoires in COVID-19. Sequencing used immunoSEQ multiplex PCR; TCRdb keeps in-frame clones, though not all of them. The table shows fewer than 100,000 clones, with 75% to 95% occurring only once. Material for sequencing was peripheral blood. The receptors here all came from a woman at least 80 years old with acute or convalescent COVID-19.

V is TRBV4-1 and J is TRBJ1-1; no clear D. The V end was cut by 1 base, the J end by 0 bases, with 15 bases between. The germline CDR1 and CDR2 sequences are MGHRA and YSYEKL. The CDR3 runs 17 residues. DNA for the CDR3: TGCGCCAGCAGCCAAGGACGTATGGGCAGGCTGAACACTGAAGCTTTCTTT. Encoded protein: CASSQGRMGRLNTEAFF.

The chain is built from TRBV7-3 and TRBJ1-2, with D hard to call. Germline V lookup: CDR1 SGHTA, CDR2 FQGTGA. The CDR3 is made up of 13 amino acids. The V end was cut by 5 bases, the J end by 0 bases, with 7 bases between. For the CDR3, the DNA is TGTGCCAGCAGCCCCAGATCTAACTATGGCTACACCTTC. This sequence encodes CASSPRSNYGYTF.

The chain has TRBV2 and TRBJ1-5; D is uncertain. The V gene lost 2 bases and the J gene lost 7 bases, with 12 bases spanning the gap. The CDR3 is made up of 14 amino acids. Germline V gene lookup returns CDR1 SNHLY and CDR2 FYNNEI. CDR3 DNA sequence: TGTGCCAGCAGTGAAACGTCCGGAGGCCAGCCCCAGCATTTT. It specifies CASSETSGGQPQHF.

The CDR3 here is CASSVDGGRNTEAFF. DNA for the CDR3: TGTGCCAGCAGTGTGGATGGAGGGAGGAACACTGAAGCTTTCTTT. The chain combines TRBV2 with TRBJ1-1; D gene uncertain. The CDR3 is made up of 15 amino acids. V gave up 4 bases and J gave up 1 base, with 13 bases separating them. In germline, CDR1 is SNHLY, CDR2 FYNNEI. The whole variable domain, filled in from reference TRBV2 and TRBJ1-1, reads EPEVTQTPSHQVTQMGQEVILRCVPISNHLYFYWYRQILGQKVEFLVSFYNNEISEKSEIFDDQFSVERPDGSNFTLKIRSTKLEDSAMYFCASSVDGGRNTEAFFGQGTRLTVV.

This clone was seen a few times. This rearrangement joins TRBV7-9 to TRBJ1-3; no clear D gene. The germline gives CDR1 SEHNR, CDR2 FQNEAQ (reference sequence). V shed 1 base and J shed 0 bases, with 19 bases lying between them. The length of the CDR3 is 19 residues. CDR3 sequence reads: CASSLGGGGKLNSGNTIYF. In DNA form, the CDR3 reads TGTGCCAGCAGCTTAGGTGGCGGCGGGAAACTTAACTCTGGAAACACCATATATTTT. The full variable domain, rest sourced from reference TRBV7-9 and TRBJ1-3, is DTGVSQNPRHKITKRGQNVTFRCDPISEHNRLYWYRQTLGQGPEFLTYFQNEAQLEKSRLLSDRFSAERPKGSFSTLEIQRTEQGDSAMYLCASSLGGGGKLNSGNTIYFGEGSWLTVV.

The V call is TRBV25-1, the J call TRBJ1-3; tentatively, D is TRBD1 (5 bases). Germline V gives CDR1 MGHDK, CDR2 SYGVNS. Between the trimmed V and J ends, which lost 3 bases and 0 bases, there was a span of 9 bases. The CDR3 contains 15 residues. The CDR3 region has the DNA TGTGCCAGCAGTGAGTGGGGCGTCTCTGGAAACACCATATATTTT. This sequence encodes CASSEWGVSGNTIYF.

Only one count was recorded for this clone. In DNA, the CDR3 is TGTGCCAGCAGCCCGCGTGGAGGATCCGCGAACACCGGGGAGCTGTTTTTT. Amino acids: CASSPRGGSANTGELFF. V and J are TRBV11-3 and TRBJ2-2; possibly TRBD2 for D (5 bases). Deletions cut 5 bases from V and 0 bases from J, with 16 bases between. The CDR3 consists of 17 residues. Per germline, CDR1 SGHNT and CDR2 YENEEA.

The chain recombines TRBV9 with TRBJ2-1; 9 nucleotides match TRBD1. Germline lookup yields CDR1 SGDLS and CDR2 YYNGEE. V lost 0 bases to trimming and J lost 3 bases; unmatched junction nucleotides: 4. This CDR3 region has 16 residues. CDR3 residues: CASSVGPGQGYNEQFF. The CDR3 bases are TGTGCCAGCAGCGTAGGCCCGGGACAGGGCTACAATGAGCAGTTCTTC.

A few counts support this clone. The CDR3 spells CASSQDWDRGSEQYF. CDR3 sequence (DNA): TGTGCCAGCAGCCAAGATTGGGACAGGGGGAGCGAGCAGTACTTC. V gene TRBV3-1 (or the pseudogene TRBV3-2) combines with J gene TRBJ2-7, with 11 bases fitting TRBD1. With 0 bases clipped from V and 6 bases from J, the junction kept 4 bases outside the gene matches. The CDR3 sequence is 15 residues long. Germline V gene sequence: CDR1 LGHDT, CDR2 YNNKEL (reference sequence).

The chain couples TRBV9 to TRBJ2-3, with D maybe TRBD2 (6 bases). Germline V gene data show CDR1 as SGDLS and CDR2 as YYNGEE. Trimming removed 0 bases at V and 1 base at J, with 9 bases between. The CDR3 length is 15 residues. The CDR3 coding sequence is TGTGCCAGCAGCGTAGCCGGGAGTCGCACAGATACGCAGTATTTT. Encoded protein: CASSVAGSRTDTQYF.

This clone occurred a few times. The V gene is TRBV2, the J gene TRBJ2-7; D gene ambiguous. There are 15 residues in the CDR3. The germline V gene encodes CDR1 SNHLY and CDR2 FYNNEI. The V end lost 6 bases, the J end lost 0 bases, and 15 bases lay between the germline ends. The CDR3 bases are TGTGCCAGCAGAGCGTTTTTCAGCAGCTCCTACGAGCAGTACTTC. Translation: CASRAFFSSSYEQYF.

The V gene is TRBV3-1 (or the pseudogene TRBV3-2), the J gene TRBJ2-2; possible D gene TRBD1, 6 bases. The CDR3 covers 16 residues. The germline CDR1 and CDR2 sequences are LGHDT and YNNKEL (reference sequence). V shed 4 bases and J shed 2 bases, with 14 bases lying between them. The CDR3 region is CASSLRPGQNTGELFF. The DNA of the CDR3 is TGTGCCAGCAGCCTACGGCCGGGACAAAACACCGGGGAGCTGTTTTTT.

V gene TRBV4-1 combines with J gene TRBJ2-5; perhaps TRBD1 as D (6 bases). V lost 1 base and J 9 bases, leaving 15 bases between the germline ends. Germline V gene lookup returns CDR1 MGHRA and CDR2 YSYEKL. The CDR3 is made up of 14 amino acids. The CDR3 spells CASSQGQGIDAQYF. DNA for the CDR3: TGCGCCAGCAGCCAAGGTCAGGGGATTGACGCCCAGTACTTC.

This rearrangement joins TRBV29-1 to TRBJ1-2; D ambiguous. Trimming removed 4 bases from V and 4 bases from J, with 13 bases in between. CDR1 and CDR2 (germline): SQVTM, ANQGSEA. This CDR3 spans 13 amino acids. The CDR3 DNA follows: TGCAGCGTTGTTGAACCACGGGGCTATGGCTACACCTTC. The encoded protein is CSVVEPRGYGYTF.

This chain connects TRBV19 to TRBJ1-1; TRBD1 aligns across 7 bases. Trimming took 6 bases from V and 11 from J; bases not matched to a gene: 6. This CDR3 region has 11 residues. The germline CDR1 and CDR2 sequences are LNHDA and SQIVND (reference sequence). For the CDR3, the DNA is TGTGCCAGTAGAAGCCTGACAGGGGCTTTCTTT. Translating gives CASRSLTGAFF.

The chain has TRBV28 and TRBJ1-4, with D tentatively TRBD1 (5 bases). The CDR3 has 15 amino acids. The germline V gene encodes CDR1 MDHEN and CDR2 SYDVKM. Trimming pared 6 bases from V and 2 bases from J, leaving 13 bases between. Here the CDR3 reads CASSLVGGTNEKLFF. The DNA of the CDR3 is TGTGCCAGCAGCCTCGTGGGGGGGACTAATGAAAAACTGTTTTTT.

V usage is TRBV15 and J usage is TRBJ1-5; D call uncertain. The ends were cut back, 0 bases at V and 1 base at J, with 13 bases in the middle. From germline, CDR1 is LNHNV and CDR2 YYDKDF (reference sequence). The CDR3 length is 17 residues. The CDR3 DNA sequence: TGTGCCACCAGCAGAGATCTGAATGACGGGAGCAATCAGCCCCAGCATTTT. It codes for CATSRDLNDGSNQPQHF. The full variable domain, its missing parts supplied by reference TRBV15 and TRBJ1-5, is DAMVIQNPRYQVTQFGKPVTLSCSQTLNHNVMYWYQQKSSQAPKLLFHYYDKDFNNEADTPDNFQSRRPNTSFCFLDIRSPGLGDTAMYLCATSRDLNDGSNQPQHFGDGTRLSIL.

This chain links TRBV4-1 with TRBJ1-2; 9 bases align to TRBD1. This CDR3 region has 16 residues. Germline V gene sequence: CDR1 MGHRA, CDR2 YSYEKL. The J segment lost 5 bases and the V segment lost 4 bases, leaving 11 bases of the junction unmatched. CDR3 bases: TGCGCCAGCAGCCTAGTGGGACAGGGTTTGGGTTATGGCTACACCTTC. As protein: CASSLVGQGLGYGYTF.

The V and J genes are TRBV27 and TRBJ1-6, with D perhaps matching TRBD1 (6 bases). This CDR3 spans 13 amino acids. Germline V gene lookup returns CDR1 MNHEY and CDR2 SMNVEV (reference sequence). The germline V and J ends were trimmed by 3 bases and 7 bases, with 7 bases remaining between them. The CDR3 DNA reads as TGTGCCAGCAGTTTTAGGGGGAATTCACCCCTCCACTTT. Residues: CASSFRGNSPLHF.

This clone was observed a single time. The genes are TRBV6-5 and TRBJ1-2; D call uncertain. Germline-derived CDR1 and CDR2 are MNHEY and SVGAGI. The CDR3 loop spans 15 amino acids. The V and J ends lost 0 bases and 7 bases respectively, with 15 bases between them. The CDR3 bases are TGTGCCAGCAGTTACTCGGGCAGTCCCCTCTCTGGCTACACCTTC. Amino acids: CASSYSGSPLSGYTF.